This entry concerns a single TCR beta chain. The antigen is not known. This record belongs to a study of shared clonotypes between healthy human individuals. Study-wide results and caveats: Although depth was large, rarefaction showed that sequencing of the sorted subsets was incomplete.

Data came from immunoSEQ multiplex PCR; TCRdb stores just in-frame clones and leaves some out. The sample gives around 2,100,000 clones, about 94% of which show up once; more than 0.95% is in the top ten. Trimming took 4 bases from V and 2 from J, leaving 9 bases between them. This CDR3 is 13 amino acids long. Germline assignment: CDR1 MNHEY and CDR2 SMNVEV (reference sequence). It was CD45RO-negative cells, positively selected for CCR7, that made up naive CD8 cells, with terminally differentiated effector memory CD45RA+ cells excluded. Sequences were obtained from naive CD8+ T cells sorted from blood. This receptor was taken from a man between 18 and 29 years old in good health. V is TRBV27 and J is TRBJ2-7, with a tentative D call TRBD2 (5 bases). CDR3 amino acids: CASSSSRPYEQYF. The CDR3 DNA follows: TGTGCCAGCAGTTCTAGCAGACCCTACGAGCAGTACTTC.